This TCR beta chain was sequenced for a study of shared clonotypes between healthy human individuals. The sample holds a few counts of this clone. Naive CD8 isolation took CD45RO-negative cells positively selected for CCR7 and excluded terminally differentiated effector memory CD45RA+ cells. Sequencing was performed with immunoSEQ multiplex PCR; in TCRdb, only in-frame clones are kept and a portion is missing. The sample holds millions of clones, under 95% seen once. V shed 8 bases and J 8 bases; nucleotides not matched to a gene: 9. The CDR3 totals 13 residues. Looked up from germline, CDR1 is ENHRY and CDR2 is SYGVKD.

The chain is built from TRBV10-3 and TRBJ1-3; 7 positions match TRBD1. Source material: naive CD8+ T cells from PBMCs. The receptor's source is a man between 18 and 35 years old in good health. Some clones in this sample may be carry-over from other donors' samples. CDR3 sequence (DNA): TGTGCCATCGGACAGGTCGATGCGTACACCATATATTTT. Its translation: CAIGQVDAYTIYF.